This entry is about one T cell receptor (beta chain). Its antigen is as yet unknown. J gave up 2 bases and V 11 bases, and 21 bases lay outside the gene matches. CDR1 WSHSY and CDR2 SAAADI come from the germline V gene. The CDR3 has 19 amino acids. The record originates from a study of identical twins. Broader study findings: Without tracking the same donors, conclusions rested on cross-sectional statistical analysis. Within twin pairs, the out-of-frame alpha sequences they shared showed excess low generation probability. Carriage of fewer insertions was seen in abundant cord blood beta clonotypes, whereas memory repertoires showed none.

TCRdb processed the 5' RACE reads anew with MiXCR; each CDR3 protein has one entry. This sample has more than 1.5 million distinct CDR3 sequences, with roughly a third found just once. The sequence came from a newborn girl in good health. The chain joins TRBV10-2 to TRBJ2-3, with 11 nucleotides matching TRBD2. Sequencing was performed on cord blood. DNA of the CDR3: TGCGCCGCTTTCGGGGTCGGGACTAGCGGTCGAGTTCTCACAGATACGCAGTATTTT. This gives the protein CAAFGVGTSGRVLTDTQYF.